This T cell receptor (beta chain) is from a study of T cell repertoires in cytomegalovirus infection. TCRdb passed the reads through MiXCR, listing each CDR3 protein once. The sample has around 530,000 distinct CDR3 sequences; around 27% are singletons. This clonotype was seen repeatedly, ten times or more. Trimming stripped 2 bases from V and 2 bases from J, with 15 bases between. There are 16 residues in the CDR3. The germline CDR1 and CDR2 sequences are SGHTA and FQGNSA. Source material: PBMCs. The chain uses TRBV7-2 and TRBJ2-5; D possibly matches TRBD1 or TRBD2 (5 bases each). The clonotype was recovered from a human donor in good health (CMV status not recorded). Some clones in this sample may be carry-over from other donors' samples. The CDR3 protein is CASSLLTWDVQETQYF. CDR3 DNA: TGTGCCAGCAGCTTACTTACTTGGGACGTTCAAGAGACCCAGTACTTC. Looking up the rest from reference TRBV7-2 and TRBJ2-5 gives the full variable domain: GAGVSQSPSNKVTEKGKDVELRCDPISGHTALYWYRQSLGQGLEFLIYFQGNSAPDKSGLPSDRFSAERTGGSVSTLTIQRTQQEDSAVYLCASSLLTWDVQETQYFGPGTRLLVL.